Each of the 14 T cell receptor beta chains below was sequenced from the same sample in a study of blood T cell repertoires in COVID-19. Data came from immunoSEQ multiplex PCR; TCRdb stores just in-frame clones and leaves some out. The table records about 100,000 clones, roughly 86% of them present only once. The sequenced material came from peripheral blood. The receptors stem from a human donor in a cohort sampled during active COVID-19.

The chain employs TRBV27 and TRBJ2-3; D is unresolved. V lost 3 bases and J lost 0, with 13 bases in between. Per germline, CDR1 MNHEY and CDR2 SMNVEV (reference sequence). The CDR3 length is 16 residues. This CDR3 reads CASSFRQISSTDTQYF. CDR3 in DNA: TGTGCCAGCAGTTTCAGGCAGATATCTAGCACAGATACGCAGTATTTT.

This clone was seen only a few times. The gene calls are TRBV29-1 and TRBJ1-4; the D is unclear. Germline CDR1 SQVTM, CDR2 ANQGSEA. This CDR3 contains 12 residues. Trimming pared 6 bases from V and 7 bases from J, leaving 12 bases between. DNA of the CDR3: TGCAGCGTCCTCCATCCGGGTGAAAAACTGTTTTTT. Residues: CSVLHPGEKLFF.

The chain employs TRBV28 and TRBJ2-3, with 8 positions matching TRBD2. The V gene end was trimmed by 5 bases and the J gene end by 2 bases; junction bases not matched to a gene: 6. The CDR3 is 15 residues long. Germline-derived CDR1 and CDR2 are MDHEN and SYDVKM. The CDR3 protein is CASSLSGALTDTQYF. The CDR3 DNA reads TGTGCCAGCAGTCTTAGCGGGGCACTCACAGATACGCAGTATTTT.

V usage is TRBV3-1 (or the pseudogene TRBV3-2) and J usage is TRBJ1-2; no firm D call. This CDR3 region has 15 residues. Germline assignment: CDR1 LGHDT and CDR2 YNNKEL (reference sequence). V was trimmed by 1 base and J by 0 bases, leaving 9 bases between them. CDR3 sequence: CASSQGPATNYGYTF. The CDR3 bases are TGTGCCAGCAGCCAAGGTCCAGCGACTAACTATGGCTACACCTTC.

The V call is TRBV7-2, the J call TRBJ2-1, with 12 bases lining up with TRBD2. This CDR3 region has 15 residues. V shed 5 bases and J 7 bases; nucleotides not matched to a gene: 6. Looked up from germline, CDR1 is SGHTA and CDR2 is FQGNSA. DNA for the CDR3: TGTGCCAGCAGCCCAGGACTAGCGGGATGGAATGAGCAGTTCTTC. This encodes CASSPGLAGWNEQFF.

The V gene is TRBV7-2, the J gene TRBJ2-3; 9 bases align to TRBD2. The CDR3 covers 14 residues. V shed 5 bases, J shed 4 bases, and the junction held 4 bases outside the gene matches. From germline, CDR1 is SGHTA and CDR2 FQGNSA. The CDR3 DNA follows: TGTGCCAGCAGCCTGGGACTAGCATCAGATACGCAGTATTTT. Its protein product is CASSLGLASDTQYF.

The chain employs TRBV24-1 and TRBJ2-5; the D is unclear. CDR3 length equals 12 residues. V lost 0 bases, J lost 4 bases, and 2 bases lay in between. Germline V gene data show CDR1 as KGHDR and CDR2 as SFDVKD. CDR3 DNA sequence: TGTGCCACCAGTGATTTGCGAGAGACCCAGTACTTC. This codes for CATSDLRETQYF.

The rearrangement joins TRBV9 to TRBJ1-3, with D possibly being TRBD1 (6 bases). V lost 3 bases and J lost 2, with 9 bases in between. This CDR3 is built from 14 residues. CDR1 and CDR2 (germline): SGDLS, YYNGEE. DNA for the CDR3: TGTGCCAGCAGCGGGGAGGGGGCTGGAAACACCATATATTTT. It specifies CASSGEGAGNTIYF.

This sequence joins TRBV12-5 and TRBJ2-3, with 8 nucleotides matching TRBD1. Germline loops: CDR1 LGHNT, CDR2 FRNRAP. Unmatched junction bases numbered 6, after V lost 4 bases and J lost 3 bases. This CDR3 is built from 15 residues. The CDR3: CASGYRTGSTDTQYF. In nucleotides, the CDR3 is TGTGCTAGTGGTTACCGGACAGGGTCTACAGATACGCAGTATTTT.

This chain links TRBV12-5 with TRBJ2-5, with 10 bases identical to TRBD1. Looked up from germline, CDR1 is LGHNT and CDR2 is FRNRAP. This CDR3 has 15 amino acids. V was clipped by 4 bases and J by 4 bases; unmatched bases: 6. The CDR3 spells CASGWGDRGSETQYF. The DNA for the CDR3 is TGTGCTAGTGGTTGGGGGGACAGGGGTTCAGAGACCCAGTACTTC.

CDR3 nucleotides: TGTGCCAGCAGCCTGGGAGGGGGGGCCCCCTACGAGCAGTACTTC. This codes for CASSLGGGAPYEQYF. This chain joins TRBV5-6 and TRBJ2-7; tentative D call: TRBD2 (7 bases). Germline-derived CDR1 and CDR2 are SGHDT and YYEEEE. The V gene lost 4 bases and the J gene lost 2 bases, with 16 bases spanning the gap. The CDR3 consists of 15 residues.

V is TRBV3-1 (or the pseudogene TRBV3-2) and J is TRBJ1-2; 10 bases are a match to TRBD1. CDR1 is LGHDT, CDR2 YNNKEL, per germline (reference sequence). The CDR3 is 15 amino acids. V was clipped by 3 bases and J by 0 bases; unmatched bases: 1. CDR3: CASSQDRGSNYGYTF. The CDR3 DNA reads TGTGCCAGCAGCCAGGACAGGGGGTCTAACTATGGCTACACCTTC.

The chain joins TRBV7-8 to TRBJ1-4; D uncertain. CDR1 and CDR2 (germline): SGHVS, FQNEAQ. The CDR3 has 13 amino acids. V was shortened by 1 base and J by 11 bases, with 11 bases between the two germline ends. This chain's CDR3 is CASSLGTSEKLFF. The CDR3 DNA reads TGTGCCAGCAGCTTAGGAACCTCGGAGAAACTGTTTTTT.

The genes are TRBV7-2 and TRBJ2-7; D possibly corresponds to TRBD1 (6 bases). The CDR3 length is 15 residues. V was shortened by 4 bases and J by 2 bases, with 15 bases between the two germline ends. CDR1 is SGHTA and CDR2 is FQGNSA in the germline V gene. The CDR3 loop is CASSSYTGFPYEQYF. CDR3 nucleotide sequence: TGTGCCAGCAGCTCATACACAGGGTTCCCCTACGAGCAGTACTTC.